This TCR beta chain originates from a study of low-dose radiotherapy and immunotherapy resistance in tumors. Study background: Cohort 1 was given 0.5 Gy per fraction every 2 weeks, for 6.5 Gy total.

Covering alpha and beta chains, TRAV- and TRBV-specific primers were used for the first-strand cDNA. A constant-region primer paired with the V-primer adapter amplified TCRs over approximately 18 PCR cycles. Each CDR3 protein gets one entry after TCRdb re-called the reads with MiXCR. The sample holds around 83,000 distinct CDR3 sequences; approximately 20% are singletons and the top ten take 5% to 6.5%. CDR1 and CDR2 from the germline V gene are DFQATT and SNEGSKA (reference sequence). CDR3 length: 15 amino acids. Trimming took 5 bases from V and 6 from J; bases not matched to a gene: 9. As to time point: before trial treatment. Treatment of the donors consisted of nivolumab and ipilimumab (plus aspirin, low-dose cyclophosphamide and low-dose radiotherapy). Eligible patients bore advanced solid tumors devoid of tumor-infiltrating lymphocytes. This clonotype has ten or more counts.

The clonotype was recovered from a male donor with prostate cancer. V and J are TRBV20-1 and TRBJ2-1; 11 nucleotides match TRBD1. The sequences come from PBMCs, collected before treatment. CDR3 protein: CSAPWTGGLGNEQFF. The CDR3 DNA reads TGCAGTGCTCCATGGACAGGGGGCCTCGGCAATGAGCAGTTCTTC.